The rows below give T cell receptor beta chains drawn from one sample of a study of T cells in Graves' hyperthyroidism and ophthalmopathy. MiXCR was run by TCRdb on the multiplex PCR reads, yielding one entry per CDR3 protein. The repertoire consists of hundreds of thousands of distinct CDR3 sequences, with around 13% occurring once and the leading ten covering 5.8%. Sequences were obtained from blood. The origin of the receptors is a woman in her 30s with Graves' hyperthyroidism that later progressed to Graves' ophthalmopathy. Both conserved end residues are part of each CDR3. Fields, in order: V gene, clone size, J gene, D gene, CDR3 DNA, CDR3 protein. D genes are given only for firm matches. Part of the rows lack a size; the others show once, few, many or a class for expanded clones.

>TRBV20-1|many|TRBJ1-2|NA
TGCAGTGCTAGAGATCCGATAGATCTCTATGGCTACACCTTC
CSARDPIDLYGYTF
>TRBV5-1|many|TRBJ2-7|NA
TGCGCCAGCAGGTCCGCGGCCTCCTACGAGCAGTACTTC
CASRSAASYEQYF
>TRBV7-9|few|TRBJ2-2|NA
TGTGCCAGCAGCAAAGCCCAGGGGACCACCGGGGAGCTGTTTTTT
CASSKAQGTTGELFF
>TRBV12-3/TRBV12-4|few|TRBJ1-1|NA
TGTGCCAGCAGACTTGCGGTAGCTGAAGCTTTCTTT
CASRLAVAEAFF
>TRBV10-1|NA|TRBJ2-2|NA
TGCGCCAGCAGTGAGTCGGCAGGGGCTGTGAACACCGGGGAGCTGTTTTTT
CASSESAGAVNTGELFF
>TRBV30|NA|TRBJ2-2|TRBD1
TGTGCCTGGAGTGGGGCGAGGGGACAGACGAACACTAAAACCGGGGAGCTGTTTTTT
CAWSGARGQTNTKTGELFF
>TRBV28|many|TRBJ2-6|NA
TGTGCCAGCGTATCAGGGGGGTCTGGGGCCAACGTCCTGACTTTC
CASVSGGSGANVLTF
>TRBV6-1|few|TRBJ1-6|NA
TGTGCCAGCAGTGAAGTCGGGGGTCCTAATTCACCCCTCCACTTT
CASSEVGGPNSPLHF
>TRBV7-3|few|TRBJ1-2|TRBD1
TGTGCCAGCAGCTTAGGGACAGAGAACTACACCTTC
CASSLGTENYTF
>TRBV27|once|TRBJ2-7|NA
TGTGCCAGCTACGGTAAACAGGGAACCTACGAGCAGTACTTC
CASYGKQGTYEQYF
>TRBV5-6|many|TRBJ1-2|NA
TGTGCCAGCAGTTGGGACATTTCTGACTATGGCTACACCTTC
CASSWDISDYGYTF
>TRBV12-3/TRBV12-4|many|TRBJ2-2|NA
TGTGCCAGCAGCCCCGGCACCGGGGAGCTGTTTTTT
CASSPGTGELFF
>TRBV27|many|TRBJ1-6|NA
TGTGCCAGCAGTTTTGGACTCACTTCACCCCTCCACTTT
CASSFGLTSPLHF
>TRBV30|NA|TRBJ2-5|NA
TGTGCCTGGAGTGTACGAGGTGGCGCACAGGGGTACTTC
CAWSVRGGAQGYF
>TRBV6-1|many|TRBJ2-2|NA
TGTGCCAGCCTACTTGCCCTAAACACCGGGGAGCTGTTTTTT
CASLLALNTGELFF
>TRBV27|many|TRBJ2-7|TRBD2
TGTGCCAGCAGTTGGACTAGCGGCTACGAGCAGTACTTC
CASSWTSGYEQYF
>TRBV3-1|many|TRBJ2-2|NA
TGTGCCAGCAGCCAACTAGCTCTGGCTGGGGAGCTGTTTTTT
CASSQLALAGELFF
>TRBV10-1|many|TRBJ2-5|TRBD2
TGCGCCAGCAGTGAGTCTGGTTTTGGAGCGGGAGTCCGGGGGACCCAGTACTTC
CASSESGFGAGVRGTQYF
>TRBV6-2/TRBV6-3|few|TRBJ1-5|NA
TGTGCCAGCAGTCACTCGTCGGGGGGCTTCGGCAATCAGCCCCAGCATTTT
CASSHSSGGFGNQPQHF
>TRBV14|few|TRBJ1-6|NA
TGTGCCAGCAGCCAAGTAGGAGGTGGAGGGTTCACCTATAATTCACCCCTCCACTTT
CASSQVGGGGFTYNSPLHF
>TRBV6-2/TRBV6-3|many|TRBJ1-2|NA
TGTGCCAGCAGTTACGAGGGGTTCCATGGCTACACCTTC
CASSYEGFHGYTF
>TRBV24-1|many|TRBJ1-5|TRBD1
TGTGCCACCGGAGGGGCCGAGACAGGGGGGAATGGTCCCCAGCATTTT
CATGGAETGGNGPQHF
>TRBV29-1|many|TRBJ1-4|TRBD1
TGCAGCGTAGCGATTGGGACAGGGGGCTCTTCACTGTTTTTT
CSVAIGTGGSSLFF
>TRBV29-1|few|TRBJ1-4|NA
TGCAGCGTTGGGGGGTTAGGGAATGAAAAACTGTTTTTT
CSVGGLGNEKLFF
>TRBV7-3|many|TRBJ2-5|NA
TGTGCCAGCAGCCTATCAGGTGCGGGCTCCCCTGGGGAGACCCAGTACTTC
CASSLSGAGSPGETQYF
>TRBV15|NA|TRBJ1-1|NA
TGTGCCACCAGCAGTGACACAGGGTGGATCGCTGAAGCTTTCTTT
CATSSDTGWIAEAFF
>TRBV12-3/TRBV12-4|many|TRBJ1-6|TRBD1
TGTGCCAGCAGTTTCCAGGGGGCAGGTTCACCCCTCCACTTT
CASSFQGAGSPLHF
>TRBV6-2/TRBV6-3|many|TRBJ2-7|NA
TGTGCCAGCAGTTACTCTGGGCATCCCTACGAGCAGTACTTC
CASSYSGHPYEQYF
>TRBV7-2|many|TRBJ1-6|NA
TGTGCCAGCAGCTCGAGCGGGAGTTCACCCCTCCACTTT
CASSSSGSSPLHF
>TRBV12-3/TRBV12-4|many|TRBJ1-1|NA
TGTGCCAGCAGTTTAAATTTCCCGGACACTGAAGCTTTCTTT
CASSLNFPDTEAFF
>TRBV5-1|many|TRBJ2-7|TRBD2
TGCGCCAGCAGCTTGGTGGGAGGGCCTGGGGAGCAGTACTTC
CASSLVGGPGEQYF
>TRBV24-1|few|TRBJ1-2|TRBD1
TGTGCCACCAGTGACCGAGGGGGCGACGGCTACACCTTC
CATSDRGGDGYTF
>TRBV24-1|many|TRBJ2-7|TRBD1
TGTGCCACCAGTGATTCCGGGACAGCCTACGAGCAGTACTTC
CATSDSGTAYEQYF
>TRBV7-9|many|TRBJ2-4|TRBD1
TGTGCCAGCAGCTTATGGACAGGGTGGGCCAAAAACATTCAGTACTTC
CASSLWTGWAKNIQYF
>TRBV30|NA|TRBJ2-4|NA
TGTGCCTGGAGTGTACAGCAGGGGAATCTTAACATTCAGTACTTC
CAWSVQQGNLNIQYF
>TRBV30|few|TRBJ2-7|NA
TGTGCCTGGAGTGCGCAGACAGGTCGGCAGTACTTC
CAWSAQTGRQYF
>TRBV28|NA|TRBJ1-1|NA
TGTGCCAGCAGCCCAGGGGCGACAGGATTTGAGGCTTTCTTT
CASSPGATGFEAFF
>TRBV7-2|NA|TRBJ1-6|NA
TGTGCCAGCAGCTTAGGGGGACAAATAGACCTCCACTTT
CASSLGGQIDLHF
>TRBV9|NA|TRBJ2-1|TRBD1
TGTGCCAGCAGCGTTGTCAACAGGGGGCCCAACAATGAGCAGTTCTTC
CASSVVNRGPNNEQFF
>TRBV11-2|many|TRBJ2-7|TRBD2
TGTGCCAGCAGCTTATACCTAGCGGGGACCTACGAGCAGTACTTC
CASSLYLAGTYEQYF
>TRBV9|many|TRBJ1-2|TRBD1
TGTGCCAGCAGCGGGGACAGGGGGCGGCTTGGCTACACCTTC
CASSGDRGRLGYTF
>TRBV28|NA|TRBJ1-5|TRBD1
TGTGCCAGCAGTACAGGGGAGGTAGAGCCCCAGCATTTT
CASSTGEVEPQHF
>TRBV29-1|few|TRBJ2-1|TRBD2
TGCAGCGTATCCTCGACTAGCGGGTGGGGCAATGAGCAGTTCTTC
CSVSSTSGWGNEQFF
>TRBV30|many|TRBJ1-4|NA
TGTGCCTGGAGTGTACTTAGGGGGGGGGAACTGTTTTTT
CAWSVLRGGELFF
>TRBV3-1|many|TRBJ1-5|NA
TGTGCCAGCAGCCATCAAGGATTCAATCAGCCCCAGCATTTT
CASSHQGFNQPQHF
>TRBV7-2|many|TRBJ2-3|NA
TGTGCCAGCAGCTCCGGGGCTAGCACAGATACGCAGTATTTT
CASSSGASTDTQYF
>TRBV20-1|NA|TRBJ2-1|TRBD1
TGCAGCGTTGAACGACAGGGATCCAATGAGCAGTTCTTC
CSVERQGSNEQFF
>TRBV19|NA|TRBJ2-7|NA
TGTGCCAGTAGTATGGGGGGATTGGGCCACTCCTACGAGCAGTACTTC
CASSMGGLGHSYEQYF
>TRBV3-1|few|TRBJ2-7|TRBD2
TGTGCCAGCAGCCAAGATAGTGGCGGGAGGGCCTACGAGCAGTACTTC
CASSQDSGGRAYEQYF
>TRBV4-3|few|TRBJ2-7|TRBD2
TGCGCCAGCAGCGGTGGTCCCGGACTAGCGGCCTACGAGCAGTACTTC
CASSGGPGLAAYEQYF
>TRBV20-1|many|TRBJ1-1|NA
TGCAGTGCTAGAGAAGTGACAGGTGAAGCTTTCTTT
CSAREVTGEAFF
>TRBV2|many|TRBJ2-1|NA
TGTGCCAGCAGTTCGGACACCTACAATGAGCAGTTCTTC
CASSSDTYNEQFF
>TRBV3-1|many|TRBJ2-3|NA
TGTGCCAGCAGCCAAAGACCAGGAGGGGAAGATACGCAGTATTTT
CASSQRPGGEDTQYF
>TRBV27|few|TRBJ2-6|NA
TGTGCCAGTCGGCAAGGCTCTGGGGCCAACGTCCTGACTTTC
CASRQGSGANVLTF
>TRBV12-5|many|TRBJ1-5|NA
TGTGCTAGTGGTGGTGGGATGAGCAATCAGCCCCAGCATTTT
CASGGGMSNQPQHF
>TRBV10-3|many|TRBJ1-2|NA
TGTGCCATCAGTCCCTTCGGGGGCATCTATGGCTACACCTTC
CAISPFGGIYGYTF
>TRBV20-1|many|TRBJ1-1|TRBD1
TGCAGTGCTAGGACAGGGGGCAATGAAGCTTTCTTT
CSARTGGNEAFF
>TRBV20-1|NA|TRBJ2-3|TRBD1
TGCAGTGCTTCTAAGACAGGGATCGCAGATACGCAGTATTTT
CSASKTGIADTQYF
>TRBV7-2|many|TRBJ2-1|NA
TGTGCCAGCAGCTTAGACCCTAGCTGGGCTGGCAATGAGCAGTTCTTC
CASSLDPSWAGNEQFF